The 17 T cell receptor beta chains reported below all come from one sample, sequenced in a study of blood T cell repertoires in COVID-19. Clones were read by immunoSEQ multiplex PCR, and TCRdb kept only the in-frame ones, dropping some. Among about 200,000 clones, about nine tenths were seen once, and the ten largest hold roughly 1.6%. Sequenced sample: peripheral blood. Every receptor here comes from a man between 18 and 29 years old with active or convalescent COVID-19.

This clone was observed once. This rearrangement joins TRBV5-1 to TRBJ1-4, with 10 bases matching TRBD1. In germline, CDR1 is SGHRS, CDR2 YFSETQ. This CDR3 has 16 amino acids. The junction had 2 bases not matched to a gene; V was cut back by 0 bases and J by 3 bases. CDR3: CASSLGQGAANEKLFF. The CDR3 DNA reads as TGCGCCAGCAGCTTGGGACAGGGGGCAGCTAATGAAAAACTGTTTTTT.

This clone came up once. The genes are TRBV5-4 and TRBJ2-2, with TRBD2 identical over 15 bases. V lost 5 bases to trimming and J lost 3 bases; unmatched junction nucleotides: 2. CDR3 size: 16 residues. Germline-derived CDR1 and CDR2 are SGHNT and YYREEE (reference sequence). DNA for the CDR3: TGTGCCAGCAGTAGGACTAGCGGGGGGGACACCGGGGAGCTGTTTTTT. It encodes CASSRTSGGDTGELFF.

CDR3 residues: CASSLGQGNEQFF. The DNA of the CDR3 is TGTGCCAGCAGTTTGGGACAGGGTAATGAGCAGTTCTTC. The V and J genes are TRBV12-3 or TRBV12-4 and TRBJ2-1; 9 bases agree with TRBD1. V was clipped by 3 bases and J by 7 bases; unmatched bases: 1. This CDR3 has 13 residues.

The V gene is TRBV6-2 or TRBV6-3, the J gene TRBJ1-2, with a possible D match to TRBD1 (5 bases). This CDR3 has 13 amino acids. Germline V gene data show CDR1 as MNHEY and CDR2 as SVGEGT. The V gene lost 5 bases and the J gene lost 3 bases, with 10 bases spanning the gap. The CDR3 DNA follows: TGTGCCAGCAGTGAGACAGTAGACTATGGCTACACCTTC. Amino acids: CASSETVDYGYTF.

V usage is TRBV7-3 and J usage is TRBJ2-2, with D possibly being TRBD2 (5 bases). Trimming shortened V by 0 bases and J by 3 bases, and 14 bases separated the two germline ends. The CDR3 runs to 17 residues. Germline V gene lookup returns CDR1 SGHTA and CDR2 FQGTGA. The CDR3 DNA is TGTGCCAGCAGCTTAACGGGAGTCGGGGTGGACACCGGGGAGCTGTTTTTT. Translated, it gives CASSLTGVGVDTGELFF. Based on the CDR3 plus reference TRBV7-3 and TRBJ2-2, the full variable domain is GAGVSQTPSNKVTEKGKYVELRCDPISGHTALYWYRQSLGQGPEFLIYFQGTGAADDSGLPNDRFFAVRPEGSVSTLKIQRTERGDSAVYLCASSLTGVGVDTGELFFGEGSRLTVL.

V gene TRBV4-1 combines with J gene TRBJ2-6, with TRBD1 as a possible D gene (5 bases). This CDR3 contains 16 residues. Germline V gene lookup returns CDR1 MGHRA and CDR2 YSYEKL. V was cut by 0 bases and J by 1 base, with 7 bases left in between. CDR3 nucleotide sequence: TGCGCCAGCAGCCAAGAAGCAGGGTCTGGGGCCAACGTCCTGACTTTC. Its translation: CASSQEAGSGANVLTF.

V gene TRBV20-1 combines with J gene TRBJ1-1; D is ambiguous. The CDR3 contains 12 residues. V lost 6 bases to trimming and J lost 6 bases, with 14 bases between them. Per the germline V gene, CDR1 is DFQATT and CDR2 is SNEGSKA (reference sequence). CDR3 nucleotide sequence: TGCAGTGCGAGTGCAGGTTGGGCTGAAGCTTTCTTT. It codes for CSASAGWAEAFF.

The chain links TRBV2 to TRBJ1-4, with 7 bases matching TRBD1. CDR3 length: 14 amino acids. J lost 7 bases, V lost 5 bases, and 7 bases had no gene match. Germline V gives CDR1 SNHLY, CDR2 FYNNEI. CDR3 in DNA: TGTGCCAGCAGTAGACAGGGTTCCGCTGAAAAACTGTTTTTT. It yields the protein CASSRQGSAEKLFF.

This chain uses TRBV4-1 with TRBJ2-7; 9 nucleotides line up with TRBD1. Per germline, CDR1 MGHRA and CDR2 YSYEKL. The V segment lost 3 bases and the J segment 2 bases; nucleotides outside the gene matches: 2. The CDR3 extends over 14 amino acids. The CDR3 DNA reads as TGCGCCAGCAGCCAGGGACAGGGAACCTACGAGCAGTACTTC. Protein: CASSQGQGTYEQYF.

The rearrangement uses TRBV7-2 and TRBJ2-2, with D tentatively TRBD1 (6 bases). CDR1 SGHTA and CDR2 FQGNSA come from the germline V gene. Between the trimmed V and J ends, which lost 5 bases and 6 bases, there was a span of 10 bases. The CDR3 sequence is 13 residues long. This chain's CDR3 is CASSRTGSGELFF. Written as DNA, the CDR3 is TGTGCCAGCAGCCGCACAGGGTCCGGGGAGCTGTTTTTT.

The chain couples TRBV9 to TRBJ1-3; maybe TRBD1 (5 bases). The germline gives CDR1 SGDLS, CDR2 YYNGEE. V dropped 0 bases and J dropped 0 bases, with 7 bases sitting between them. The CDR3 runs 15 residues. The CDR3 DNA sequence: TGTGCCAGCAGCGTAGGCAGGGACTCTGGAAACACCATATATTTT. Translated: CASSVGRDSGNTIYF.

On this clone: Within the sample, other DNA sequences also encode this same CDR3. V and J are TRBV9 and TRBJ2-3; unclear D gene. Trimming cost V 3 bases and J 6 bases, with 8 bases left between them. The CDR3 totals 12 residues. From germline, CDR1 is SGDLS and CDR2 YYNGEE. The CDR3 sequence is CASSASTDTQYF. The CDR3 nucleotides read TGTGCCAGCAGCGCCAGTACGGATACGCAGTATTTT. Together with reference TRBV9 and TRBJ2-3, the CDR3 gives the full variable domain: DSGVTQTPKHLITATGQRVTLRCSPRSGDLSVYWYQQSLDQGLQFLIQYYNGEERAKGNILERFSAQQFPDLHSELNLSSLELGDSALYFCASSASTDTQYFGPGTRLTVL.

This chain connects TRBV2 to TRBJ2-1, with D uncertain. The germline CDR1 and CDR2 sequences are SNHLY and FYNNEI. V lost 2 bases and J 8 bases, leaving 13 bases between the germline ends. The CDR3 has 14 amino acids. The CDR3 nucleotides are TGTGCCAGCAGTGAATTGGCCAGTCCCCATGAGCAGTTCTTC. It translates to CASSELASPHEQFF. Drawing the rest from reference TRBV2 and TRBJ2-1, the complete variable domain is EPEVTQTPSHQVTQMGQEVILRCVPISNHLYFYWYRQILGQKVEFLVSFYNNEISEKSEIFDDQFSVERPDGSNFTLKIRSTKLEDSAMYFCASSELASPHEQFFGPGTRLTVL.

This chain links TRBV5-4 with TRBJ2-1; weak D call: TRBD2 (5 bases). The CDR3 is made up of 13 amino acids. Trimming shortened V by 4 bases and J by 7 bases, and 12 bases separated the two germline ends. The germline V gene has CDR1 SGHNT and CDR2 YYREEE (reference sequence). This chain's CDR3 is CASSLNPGNEQFF. CDR3 DNA: TGTGCCAGCAGCCTCAACCCGGGAAATGAGCAGTTCTTC.

The chain uses TRBV11-2 and TRBJ2-3; a possible D gene is TRBD2 (5 bases). Looked up from germline, CDR1 is SGHAT and CDR2 is FQNNGV. Trimming shortened V by 5 bases and J by 5 bases, and 14 bases separated the two germline ends. This CDR3 is 14 amino acids long. DNA of the CDR3: TGTGCCAGCAGCCAGCGGTCTAAAGGAGATACGCAGTATTTT. It specifies CASSQRSKGDTQYF.

This clone was detected a few times. The rearrangement joins TRBV19 to TRBJ1-5; 9 nucleotides agree with TRBD1. The CDR3 sequence is 14 residues long. V shed 6 bases and J 6 bases; nucleotides not matched to a gene: 6. Looked up from germline, CDR1 is LNHDA and CDR2 is SQIVND (reference sequence). Here the CDR3 DNA reads TGTGCCAGTAGCTCACAGGGGGCAGGTCAGCCCCAGCATTTT. Amino acids: CASSSQGAGQPQHF.

The CDR3 protein is CASSQQRGGPDTQYF. DNA of the CDR3: TGTGCCAGCAGCCAACAGCGGGGGGGCCCAGATACGCAGTATTTT. This chain connects TRBV3-1 (or the pseudogene TRBV3-2) to TRBJ2-3, with TRBD2 identical over 10 bases. This CDR3 comprises 15 residues. V shed 2 bases and J 4 bases; nucleotides not matched to a gene: 3. Germline V gives CDR1 LGHDT, CDR2 YNNKEL (reference sequence).